This T cell receptor (beta chain) emerged from a study of blood T cells in healthy people across ages. V was shortened by 1 base and J by 13 bases, with 14 bases between the two germline ends. This CDR3 spans 13 amino acids. Germline CDR1 is PRHDT and CDR2 is FYEKMQ (reference sequence). A remark on this clonotype: Its antigen is as yet unknown.

PCR was performed a second time for about 7 to 11 cycles using a sample-barcoded 5' primer and a J-beta primer mix. TCRdb reanalysed the 5' RACE reads using MiXCR and keeps one entry per CDR3 protein. The data show 800,000 or so distinct CDR3 sequences, around 62% seen once. Study results and caveats: Among long-lived donors, naive CD4+ cells were more numerous and diversity higher than in aged donors.

The rearrangement uses TRBV13 and TRBJ2-4; D call uncertain. Sequenced input: blood. The receptor's source is a man aged 25 to 40 in good health. CDR3 amino acids: CASSLEGTPLQYF. DNA of the CDR3: TGTGCCAGCAGCTTAGAAGGCACCCCTTTGCAGTACTTC.